This TCR beta chain was recorded in a study of OX40 agonist ivuxolimab in advanced cancers. Study at large: Ivuxolimab, an agonist antibody against OX40 (CD134), was given to patients. Mean age roughly 65 years, range roughly 23 to 79; around 80% male.

Baseline was the first blood sampling point, followed by cycle 4 day 1 and cycle 7 day 1. General observations from the study: Which antigen the expanded peripheral T cells recognized is unknown.

TCRdb's table, derived via immunoSEQ multiplex PCR, lists solely in-frame clones and lacks some. The sample carries fewer than 85,000 clones, 80% recorded once. Germline CDR1 is DFQATT and CDR2 is SNEGSKA (reference sequence). Trimming left V 6 bases short and J 4 bases short, with 9 bases between. The CDR3 is 11 residues long. Of note for this clone: Its cognate antigen is unknown.

The J gene is TRBJ2-5, the V gene TRBV20-1, with D hard to call. This sample comprised CD4+ or CD8+ T cells sorted from blood, obtained in a trial of the OX40 agonist ivuxolimab. This TCR came from an adult with an advanced solid tumor such as melanoma, head and neck, liver or kidney cancer. The CDR3 protein is CSARAIETQYF. For the CDR3, the DNA is TGCAGTGCCCGAGCAATAGAGACCCAGTACTTC.